This T cell receptor (beta chain) comes out of a study of T cells after yellow fever vaccination (dated by TCRdb to between 2018 and 2021). Study-level background: The SMART-Seq v4 Ultra Low Input RNA kit was used to prepare libraries from fractions with low cell numbers. To follow T-cell clones before and after primary and booster YFV17D yellow fever vaccination, bulk TCR alpha and beta repertoires were sequenced over time. Blood was drawn at multiple timepoints before and after primary and secondary immunization, with bulk PBMC replicates and cell subsets isolated. The cohort comprised two healthy male donors, one aged 18 to 29 and one aged 30 to 40 years.

General conclusions and limits of the study: A small share of clonotypes was detected in both CD4 and CD8 compartments, with the overlap likely arising from convergent recombination. FACS-sorted repertoires could contain abundant contaminating clonotypes from the bulk population, so computational filtering was required. Compared with the primary T-cell response, the secondary T-cell response was weaker but faster, peaking on day 5 rather than day 15. Because only a couple of donors were included in the study, the extent to which the findings can be generalized is limited. Most clones expanded after primary vaccination were re-detected after the booster (almost 97% of CD4 and 80% to 90% of CD8), suggesting broad memory maintenance.

This clonotype was picked up many times. Its specific antigen is unknown. No much larger clone exists at a distance of one base, and base qualities are not known. TCR cDNA was made using 5'RACE template switching, a step that added a universal primer site and unique molecular identifiers. Priming for cDNA synthesis came from both the TCR alpha and TCR beta constant segments. Two PCR steps were used to amplify libraries, with sample barcodes and sequencing adapters being added in the second step. Libraries were sequenced on Illumina HiSeq 2500 (2x100 bp) or NovaSeq (2x150 bp). The study's own analysis went as follows. Demultiplexing of reads and collapsing into UMI consensus sequences were performed with MIGEC, and V(D)J alignment was carried out with MiXCR. Vaccine-responding clonotypes were defined with edgeR using replicate PBMC samples, requiring FDR below 0.01 and a log2 fold change above 5 up to day 15. Each bulk clonotype was labeled CD4 or CD8 based on which sequenced repertoire, CD4 or CD8, contained the clonotype at higher abundance. TCRdb redid the processing of the public reads, applying fastp at Q25 and MiXCR, and retained in-frame beta chains. Each CDR3 protein appears once, grouped with its most common genes and DNA. The V and J calls were not made by the authors but by TCRdb's processing. The sample contains some 600,000 distinct CDR3 sequences, 17% of them found a single time. The ten largest account for approximately 15% of the sample.

The treatment or condition label of this sample denotes: live attenuated yellow fever vaccine strain. Two biological replicates of bulk PBMCs were collected at each blood-draw timepoint. A standard Ficoll-Paque protocol was used to isolate PBMCs from peripheral blood. TriZol was used to extract RNA from bulk PBMCs, from CD4 and CD8 fractions, and from dextramer-positive and dextramer-negative fractions. V lost 6 bases and J lost 7 bases; the stretch between them is 10 bases long. From its cysteine to its phenylalanine, the CDR3 spans 12 amino acids. Only CDR3 DNA is held: 36 bases, read in frame from base 1.

The TCR was taken from a man between 18 and 29 years old who received the YFV17D yellow fever vaccine. The chain is made from TRBV12-3 or TRBV12-4 and TRBJ1-5; TRBD1 is a weak D gene call, 6 bases matching. The specimen comprised PBMCs, sampled about 5 days after the first yellow fever vaccination. Here the CDR3 is given as CASRAGDQPQHF. The bases read TGTGCCAGCAGGGCAGGGGACCAGCCCCAGCATTTT.